These T cell receptor beta chains were read from a single sample in a study of cytomegalovirus exposure and HLA in healthy donors. TCRdb's table, derived via immunoSEQ multiplex PCR, lists solely in-frame clones and lacks some. Here the sample spans roughly 77,000 clones, about three quarters being singletons. The source material was PBMCs. The receptors stem from a woman in her thirties or forties in good health and CMV-seropositive. Each CDR3 is given with its conserved first and last residue. The D gene is left open where the match is weak. Expanded clones get a size class; other rows say once, few or many, or leave the size out.

V gene,J gene,clone size,D gene,CDR3 DNA,CDR3 protein
TRBV7-6,TRBJ2-7,.,TRBD1,TGTGCCAGCAGCTTGGACAGGGGGCCCTCCCCCGAGCAGTACTTC,CASSLDRGPSPEQYF
TRBV2,TRBJ2-1,.,.,TGTGCCAGCAGAGAGGGGGACTACAATGAGCAGTTCTTC,CASREGDYNEQFF
TRBV6-6,TRBJ2-3,.,TRBD1,TGTGCCGGCAGTTACGGACAGGGGGCTCTCGCAGATACGCAGTATTTT,CAGSYGQGALADTQYF
TRBV6-4,TRBJ2-1,.,TRBD1,TGTGCCAGCAGTGAGGACAGGGAGGATGAGCAGTTCTTC,CASSEDREDEQFF
TRBV7-6,TRBJ2-3,.,.,TGTGCCAGCAGACTTACAGGGACAGATACGCAGTATTTT,CASRLTGTDTQYF
TRBV6-5,TRBJ1-3,few,.,TGTGCCACCCTCGGCTCTGGAAACACCATATATTTT,CATLGSGNTIYF
TRBV6-5,TRBJ1-3,.,.,TGTGCCAGCATTGACGTCGGGGGGCCAGGAAACACCATATATTTT,CASIDVGGPGNTIYF
TRBV7-3,TRBJ1-1,.,.,TGTGCCAGCTCTGAAGGGACTGGGGGAGCTTTCTTT,CASSEGTGGAFF
TRBV7-3,TRBJ1-1,.,.,TGTGCCAGCAGACGGGACGGGGGGATGAGGGCTTTCTTT,CASRRDGGMRAFF
TRBV5-5,TRBJ2-7,.,.,TGTGCCAGCAGCTTGGAACAGAGTTCTTGGCAGTACTTC,CASSLEQSSWQYF
TRBV7-7,TRBJ2-5,.,.,TGTGCCAGCAGCTCTCGGAGAGGGCAAGAGACCCAGTACTTC,CASSSRRGQETQYF
TRBV6-6,TRBJ2-1,.,TRBD1,TGTGCCAGCAGCCTCGACAGGGCGAGGGAGCAGTTCTTC,CASSLDRAREQFF
TRBV6-5,TRBJ2-7,once,.,TGTGCCAGCAGTCCCGAGGGGGTGTCCTACGAGCAGTACTTC,CASSPEGVSYEQYF
TRBV7-9,TRBJ1-1,few,.,TGTGCCAGCAGCTCCAGGGTGAATGAAGCTTTCTTT,CASSSRVNEAFF
TRBV27,TRBJ1-1,.,.,TGTGCCAGCAGTTTGGGACACCTAAGCACTGAAGCTTTCTTT,CASSLGHLSTEAFF